The 14 T cell receptor beta chains reported below all come from one sample, sequenced in a study of OX40 agonist ivuxolimab in advanced cancers. Profiling relied on immunoSEQ multiplex PCR, and the TCRdb table lists in-frame clones only, not all of them. Altogether 65,000 to 75,000 clones are present, 85% being singletons, with the ten largest covering approximately 2%. This specimen was CD4+ or CD8+ T cells sorted from blood, taken in a trial of the OX40 agonist ivuxolimab. Receptors originate from an adult with an advanced solid tumor such as melanoma, head and neck, liver or kidney cancer.

The chain recombines TRBV5-1 with TRBJ2-2; D might be TRBD2 (5 bases). Germline CDR1 is SGHRS and CDR2 is YFSETQ. V was trimmed by 0 bases and J by 4 bases, leaving 7 bases between them. This CDR3 comprises 14 residues. The CDR3 nucleotides read TGCGCCAGCAGCTTGGCCCGGGGCACCGGGGAGCTGTTTTTT. Translated, it gives CASSLARGTGELFF.

V gene TRBV7-3 combines with J gene TRBJ1-3; 7 nucleotides align to TRBD1. Unmatched junction bases numbered 16, after V lost 4 bases and J lost 1 base. The germline V gene has CDR1 SGHTA and CDR2 FQGTGA. The CDR3 is 19 amino acids. CDR3 sequence: CASSSPQTTGSISGNTIYF. The CDR3 DNA reads TGTGCCAGCAGCTCCCCTCAAACGACAGGGTCTATTTCTGGAAACACCATATATTTT.

V gene TRBV27 combines with J gene TRBJ2-2, with D uncertain. V was trimmed by 4 bases and J by 7 bases, leaving 19 bases between them. CDR3 size: 16 residues. Germline CDR1 MNHEY, CDR2 SMNVEV (reference sequence). The CDR3 is CASSYRPGRSGGELFF. The CDR3 DNA reads as TGTGCCAGCAGTTATCGACCCGGACGGTCGGGCGGGGAGCTGTTTTTT.

In its sample, this clone was seen a few times. CDR3 amino acids: CASRVSGRSGELFF. CDR3 nucleotide sequence: TGTGCCAGTAGGGTGAGCGGGCGTTCCGGGGAGCTGTTTTTT. This sequence joins TRBV19 and TRBJ2-2, with a tentative D call TRBD2 (6 bases). Germline V lookup: CDR1 LNHDA, CDR2 SQIVND (reference sequence). The CDR3 extends over 14 amino acids. V was trimmed by 6 bases and J by 6 bases, leaving 14 bases between them.

The chain recombines TRBV5-1 with TRBJ1-5, with D possibly being TRBD1 (6 bases). The CDR3 spans 14 residues. V gave up 3 bases and J gave up 3 bases, with 10 bases separating them. Germline loops: CDR1 SGHRS, CDR2 YFSETQ. CDR3 residues: CASSSGQPNQPQHF. CDR3 DNA: TGCGCCAGCAGCTCGGGACAACCCAATCAGCCCCAGCATTTT.

This chain links TRBV5-5 with TRBJ2-3, with 10 bases that match TRBD2. V trimming: 0 bases; J trimming: 5 bases; junction bases outside the gene matches: 12. CDR3 length: 18 amino acids. Germline CDR1 reads SGHKS; CDR2 reads YYEKEE (reference sequence). CDR3 region: CASSLAASGGPGIDTQYF. The DNA for the CDR3 is TGTGCCAGCAGCTTGGCGGCTAGCGGGGGCCCGGGGATAGATACGCAGTATTTT.

This rearrangement joins TRBV28 to TRBJ2-7; TRBD1 aligns across 7 bases. From germline, CDR1 is MDHEN and CDR2 SYDVKM. CDR3 size: 14 residues. The V gene end was trimmed by 7 bases and the J gene end by 3 bases; junction bases not matched to a gene: 9. The CDR3, as DNA: TGTGCCAGCAATAACAGGGGTTTTCTCTACGAGCAGTACTTC. Translation: CASNNRGFLYEQYF.

This clone was seen a few times. The gene calls are TRBV2 and TRBJ1-1; D gene uncertain. CDR1 and CDR2 from the germline V gene are SNHLY and FYNNEI. CDR3 length: 13 residues. V shed 1 base and J shed 1 base, with 4 bases lying between them. The chain's CDR3 is CASSEDPNTEAFF. Written as DNA, the CDR3 is TGTGCCAGCAGTGAAGATCCGAACACTGAAGCTTTCTTT.

V usage is TRBV19 and J usage is TRBJ1-2, with 12 bases aligning to TRBD1. Germline assignment: CDR1 LNHDA and CDR2 SQIVND (reference sequence). The CDR3 length is 14 residues. V lost 4 bases and J lost 3; bases outside the gene matches: 0. CDR3: CASSRDRGHYGYTF. Written as DNA, the CDR3 is TGTGCCAGTAGTAGGGACAGGGGGCACTATGGCTACACCTTC.

This rearrangement joins TRBV7-8 to TRBJ2-1, with D unresolved. The CDR3 consists of 13 residues. CDR1 and CDR2 from the germline V gene are SGHVS and FQNEAQ. Trimming shortened V by 3 bases and J by 4 bases, and 7 bases separated the two germline ends. The chain's CDR3 is CASSLTQYNEQFF. DNA of the CDR3: TGTGCCAGCAGCTTGACACAGTACAATGAGCAGTTCTTC.

The CDR3: CASSPPGQREKLFF. As DNA, the CDR3 is TGTGCCAGCAGTCCGCCGGGACAAAGGGAAAAACTGTTTTTT. This chain uses TRBV27 with TRBJ1-4; D is perhaps TRBD1 (6 bases). This CDR3 has 14 residues. Germline CDR1 is MNHEY and CDR2 is SMNVEV (reference sequence). Trimming removed 5 bases at V and 8 bases at J, with 15 bases between.

The chain carries TRBV9 and TRBJ2-5; the D is unclear. CDR1 and CDR2 from the germline V gene are SGDLS and YYNGEE. The CDR3 length is 13 residues. V lost 0 bases, J lost 4 bases, and 7 bases lay in between. The CDR3 sequence: CASSVATLETQYF. CDR3 nucleotides: TGTGCCAGCAGCGTAGCTACGTTAGAGACCCAGTACTTC.

The chain carries TRBV6-1 and TRBJ2-7, with D uncertain. The CDR3 sequence is 17 residues long. V lost 0 bases to trimming and J lost 0 bases, with 15 bases between them. CDR1 is MNHNS and CDR2 is SASEGT in the germline V gene. In nucleotides, the CDR3 is TGTGCCAGCAGTGAAGCTAGCACGGCGGCGCCCTCCTACGAGCAGTACTTC. It translates to CASSEASTAAPSYEQYF.

This clone has just one count. The V gene is TRBV6-5, the J gene TRBJ2-5; D is unclear. The CDR3 has 11 amino acids. With 5 bases removed from V and 2 bases from J, the gap between germline ends came to 3 bases. Germline values: CDR1 MNHEY, CDR2 SVGAGI. CDR3 region: CASSLQETQYF. DNA for the CDR3: TGTGCCAGCAGTCTTCAAGAGACCCAGTACTTC.